One sample yielded the 8 T cell receptor beta chains listed below, sequenced in a study of T cell changes during pregnancy in multiple sclerosis. Libraries were prepared by immunoSEQ multiplex PCR; TCRdb keeps only in-frame clonotypes and omits some of them. Of some 71,000 clones in the sample, around nine tenths are singletons; the top ten hold roughly 0.29%. Source: CD4+ T cells from peripheral blood mononuclear cells, taken in the third trimester of pregnancy. The receptors were sampled from a female donor in good health, enrolled as a control in a pregnancy study.

V and J are TRBV28 and TRBJ1-4; D might be TRBD1 (5 bases). Looked up from germline, CDR1 is MDHEN and CDR2 is SYDVKM. The CDR3 has 14 amino acids. The germline V and J ends were trimmed by 5 bases and 3 bases, with 10 bases remaining between them. The CDR3 DNA reads as TGTGCCAGCAGTCTTACAGGCCCTAATGAAAAACTGTTTTTT. Its translation: CASSLTGPNEKLFF.

The rearrangement joins TRBV7-2 to TRBJ1-5; D possibly corresponds to TRBD1 (6 bases). This CDR3 is built from 15 residues. Germline V gene data show CDR1 as SGHTA and CDR2 as FQGNSA. The V gene lost 5 bases and the J gene lost 2 bases, with 13 bases spanning the gap. The CDR3 is CASSPQGMGNQPQHF. CDR3 nucleotides: TGTGCCAGCAGCCCCCAGGGGATGGGCAATCAGCCCCAGCATTTT.

In DNA form, the CDR3 reads TGTGCCAGCAGCAGGGGGGAGCCCTATGGCTACACCTTC. Protein: CASSRGEPYGYTF. The chain carries TRBV27 and TRBJ1-2, with TRBD1 matching 7 bases. This CDR3 contains 13 residues. V gave up 6 bases and J gave up 4 bases; unmatched junction bases: 5. Germline V lookup: CDR1 MNHEY, CDR2 SMNVEV (reference sequence).

The sample holds one count of this clone. The V call is TRBV4-3, the J call TRBJ1-2; 9 bases map to TRBD1. J gave up 8 bases and V 0 bases, and 10 bases lay outside the gene matches. In germline, CDR1 is LGHNA, CDR2 YSLEER. CDR3 length: 16 amino acids. The CDR3 DNA sequence: TGCGCCAGCAGCCAAGACGCAAGGGACAGGGTATACGGCTACACCTTC. Amino acid sequence: CASSQDARDRVYGYTF.

The V gene is TRBV4-3, the J gene TRBJ2-5, with 7 bases aligning to TRBD1. The CDR3 is 16 amino acids. The trim removed 3 bases at V and 5 bases at J, leaving 12 bases unmatched. Germline V gives CDR1 LGHNA, CDR2 YSLEER. The CDR3 loop reads CASSHELRGGGETQYF. As DNA, the CDR3 is TGCGCCAGCAGCCACGAGCTGAGAGGGGGCGGGGAGACCCAGTACTTC.

The chain recombines TRBV15 with TRBJ2-7, with 10 nucleotides matching TRBD1. This CDR3 region has 16 residues. V dropped 3 bases and J dropped 0; count of bases not matched to a gene: 5. Germline assignment: CDR1 LNHNV and CDR2 YYDKDF (reference sequence). The CDR3 here is CATSSHGTGDSYEQYF. CDR3 coding DNA: TGTGCCACCAGCAGTCACGGGACAGGGGACTCCTACGAGCAGTACTTC.

V and J are TRBV5-1 and TRBJ1-2, with 8 nucleotides matching TRBD1. The CDR3 is made up of 15 amino acids. Germline V gene data show CDR1 as SGHRS and CDR2 as YFSETQ. V shed 4 bases and J 3 bases; nucleotides not matched to a gene: 8. This CDR3 reads CASSPFPDRDYGYTF. The CDR3 nucleotides are TGCGCCAGCAGCCCGTTCCCGGACAGGGACTATGGCTACACCTTC.

The rearrangement links TRBV11-3 to TRBJ1-6; maybe TRBD1 (5 bases). Between the trimmed V and J ends, which lost 3 bases and 6 bases, there was a span of 6 bases. The CDR3 has 13 residues. Germline CDR1 and CDR2: SGHNT and YENEEA. CDR3 sequence (DNA): TGTGCCAGCAGCTTGCAGGGTAATTCACCCCTCCACTTT. Translation gives CASSLQGNSPLHF.